The rows below give T cell receptor beta chains drawn from one sample of a study of tumor-infiltrating lymphocytes in localized non-small cell lung cancer. TCRdb's table, derived via immunoSEQ multiplex PCR, lists solely in-frame clones and lacks some. This table has 15,000 to 20,000 clones, approximately 80% appearing once. Sequencing input: uninvolved lung tissue not adjacent to the tumor. The receptors derive from a human donor with non-small cell lung cancer. The CDR3 runs from the conserved cysteine through the conserved F or W. The D gene is left open where the match is weak. The size field is filled for only some rows; it gives once, few, many or a size class.

v_call: TRBV5-6; d_call: .; clone_size: .; j_call: TRBJ2-5; cdr3_aa: CASSPTPGVRETQYF; cdr3_nt: TGTGCCAGCAGCCCCACTCCGGGGGTACGAGAGACCCAGTACTTC
v_call: TRBV6-5; d_call: .; clone_size: .; j_call: TRBJ1-2; cdr3_aa: CASSQGSNYGYTF; cdr3_nt: TGTGCCAGCAGTCAGGGTTCCAACTATGGCTACACCTTC
v_call: TRBV27; d_call: .; clone_size: .; j_call: TRBJ2-7; cdr3_aa: CASSLLGVRQVEQYF; cdr3_nt: TGTGCCAGCAGTTTACTGGGGGTGCGTCAGGTCGAGCAGTACTTC
v_call: TRBV7-2; d_call: .; clone_size: few; j_call: TRBJ1-1; cdr3_aa: CASSLVGGLTEAFF; cdr3_nt: TGTGCCAGCAGCCTTGTCGGGGGGCTCACTGAAGCTTTCTTT
v_call: TRBV7-3; d_call: .; clone_size: .; j_call: TRBJ2-5; cdr3_aa: CASSLNRQETQYF; cdr3_nt: TGTGCCAGCAGCTTAAACAGGCAAGAGACCCAGTACTTC
v_call: TRBV9; d_call: TRBD2; clone_size: once; j_call: TRBJ2-2; cdr3_aa: CASSVGSSGRLTGELFF; cdr3_nt: TGTGCCAGCAGCGTAGGATCTAGCGGGAGGCTCACCGGGGAGCTGTTTTTT
v_call: TRBV5-4; d_call: .; clone_size: .; j_call: TRBJ1-2; cdr3_aa: CASSLGLARRDYGYTF; cdr3_nt: TGTGCCAGCAGCTTGGGCTTGGCCAGGAGGGACTATGGCTACACCTTC
v_call: TRBV5-1; d_call: .; clone_size: .; j_call: TRBJ1-1; cdr3_aa: CASSSGLYTGNTEAFF; cdr3_nt: TGCGCCAGCAGCTCTGGACTGTATACAGGGAACACTGAAGCTTTCTTT
v_call: TRBV5-4; d_call: TRBD1; clone_size: .; j_call: TRBJ1-4; cdr3_aa: CASSLKGAGEKLFF; cdr3_nt: TGTGCCAGCAGCTTAAAGGGGGCGGGAGAAAAACTGTTTTTT
v_call: TRBV5-6; d_call: TRBD2; clone_size: .; j_call: TRBJ2-3; cdr3_aa: CASRMYVAGGPGGQYF; cdr3_nt: TGTGCCAGCCGAATGTATGTAGCGGGAGGGCCCGGGGGGCAGTATTTT
v_call: TRBV5-1; d_call: .; clone_size: .; j_call: TRBJ1-1; cdr3_aa: CASGTGIGDTEAFF; cdr3_nt: TGCGCCAGCGGAACAGGGATCGGAGACACTGAAGCTTTCTTT
v_call: TRBV27; d_call: TRBD1; clone_size: .; j_call: TRBJ2-2; cdr3_aa: CASRPGQGTGELFF; cdr3_nt: TGTGCCAGCAGGCCGGGACAGGGAACCGGGGAGCTGTTTTTT
v_call: TRBV29-1; d_call: TRBD1; clone_size: .; j_call: TRBJ2-7; cdr3_aa: CSVLRGTGGDEQYF; cdr3_nt: TGCAGCGTTCTAAGGGGGACAGGGGGCGACGAGCAGTACTTC
v_call: TRBV11-1; d_call: TRBD1; clone_size: .; j_call: TRBJ2-7; cdr3_aa: CASRRGQAPTYEQYF; cdr3_nt: TGTGCCAGCAGACGAGGACAGGCCCCAACCTACGAGCAGTACTTC
v_call: TRBV12-5; d_call: .; clone_size: .; j_call: TRBJ1-5; cdr3_aa: CASGPGLSLNQPQHF; cdr3_nt: TGTGCTAGTGGTCCGGGACTGAGCCTCAATCAGCCCCAGCATTTT
v_call: TRBV10-2; d_call: TRBD1; clone_size: .; j_call: TRBJ1-5; cdr3_aa: CASSDEGAVGQPQHF; cdr3_nt: TGCGCCAGCAGTGATGAGGGGGCGGTGGGTCAGCCCCAGCATTTT
v_call: TRBV5-1; d_call: TRBD2; clone_size: .; j_call: TRBJ2-3; cdr3_aa: CASSWGLHTDTQYF; cdr3_nt: TGCGCCAGCAGCTGGGGACTACACACAGATACGCAGTATTTT
v_call: TRBV28; d_call: .; clone_size: .; j_call: TRBJ1-2; cdr3_aa: CASSLPRVDGYTF; cdr3_nt: TGTGCCAGCAGTTTACCCAGGGTAGATGGCTACACCTTC
v_call: TRBV29-1; d_call: TRBD2; clone_size: .; j_call: TRBJ2-1; cdr3_aa: CSVVLAGFLNEQFF; cdr3_nt: TGCAGCGTCGTACTAGCGGGGTTCCTCAATGAGCAGTTCTTC
v_call: TRBV14; d_call: TRBD1; clone_size: .; j_call: TRBJ2-2; cdr3_aa: CASSPRTGGSTGELFF; cdr3_nt: TGTGCCAGCAGCCCAAGGACAGGGGGCAGCACCGGGGAGCTGTTTTTT
v_call: TRBV5-1; d_call: TRBD2; clone_size: .; j_call: TRBJ2-5; cdr3_aa: CASSSTGLAGQETQYF; cdr3_nt: TGCGCCAGCAGCTCTACGGGACTAGCGGGGCAAGAGACCCAGTACTTC
v_call: TRBV19; d_call: .; clone_size: .; j_call: TRBJ1-1; cdr3_aa: CASSSSTALRVFEGSIAFF; cdr3_nt: TGTGCCAGTAGTTCCTCGACAGCTCTGAGGGTCTTCGAAGGTTCAATAGCTTTCTTT
v_call: TRBV7-2; d_call: TRBD2; clone_size: .; j_call: TRBJ2-1; cdr3_aa: CASSQGLAVYNEQFF; cdr3_nt: TGTGCCAGCAGCCAAGGACTAGCGGTCTACAATGAGCAGTTCTTC
v_call: TRBV30; d_call: .; clone_size: .; j_call: TRBJ2-1; cdr3_aa: CAWSVRWDEQFF; cdr3_nt: TGTGCCTGGAGTGTACGATGGGATGAGCAGTTCTTC
v_call: TRBV28; d_call: .; clone_size: .; j_call: TRBJ2-7; cdr3_aa: CASSLEVYEQYF; cdr3_nt: TGTGCCAGCAGTTTGGAGGTTTACGAGCAGTACTTC
v_call: TRBV11-3; d_call: .; clone_size: .; j_call: TRBJ1-2; cdr3_aa: CASRLRGGGNYGYTF; cdr3_nt: TGTGCCAGCAGACTACGGGGTGGCGGCAACTATGGCTACACCTTC
v_call: TRBV5-1; d_call: .; clone_size: .; j_call: TRBJ2-6; cdr3_aa: CASSSGPSGANVLTF; cdr3_nt: TGCGCCAGCAGCTCGGGCCCTTCTGGGGCCAACGTCCTGACTTTC
v_call: TRBV6-1; d_call: .; clone_size: .; j_call: TRBJ1-2; cdr3_aa: CASTLDGTYGYTF; cdr3_nt: TGTGCCAGTACCCTGGACGGAACCTATGGCTACACCTTC
v_call: TRBV5-4; d_call: .; clone_size: .; j_call: TRBJ1-2; cdr3_aa: CASSLPGVGNYGYTF; cdr3_nt: TGTGCCAGCAGCTTGCCAGGGGTAGGGAACTATGGCTACACCTTC
v_call: TRBV30; d_call: .; clone_size: few; j_call: TRBJ1-1; cdr3_aa: CAWSGGARGTEAFF; cdr3_nt: TGTGCCTGGAGTGGGGGGGCACGGGGCACTGAAGCTTTCTTT
v_call: TRBV19; d_call: .; clone_size: .; j_call: TRBJ1-1; cdr3_aa: CASMGWVGEGAFF; cdr3_nt: TGTGCCAGTATGGGATGGGTGGGGGAAGGCGCTTTCTTT
v_call: TRBV11-3; d_call: .; clone_size: .; j_call: TRBJ2-1; cdr3_aa: CASSLNRGGTYNEQFF; cdr3_nt: TGTGCCAGCAGTTTAAACAGGGGAGGGACCTACAATGAGCAGTTCTTC
v_call: TRBV19; d_call: .; clone_size: few; j_call: TRBJ2-1; cdr3_aa: CASSGWTEDEQFF; cdr3_nt: TGTGCCAGTAGCGGCTGGACGGAGGATGAGCAGTTCTTC
v_call: TRBV6-5; d_call: TRBD1; clone_size: .; j_call: TRBJ1-4; cdr3_aa: CASSPGQGYEKLFF; cdr3_nt: TGTGCCAGCAGTCCGGGACAGGGTTATGAAAAACTGTTTTTT
v_call: TRBV21-1; d_call: .; clone_size: .; j_call: TRBJ1-1; cdr3_aa: CASSKRFRSTMNTEAFF; cdr3_nt: TGTGCCAGCAGCAAACGGTTCCGATCTACGATGAACACTGAAGCTTTCTTT
v_call: TRBV5-6; d_call: .; clone_size: .; j_call: TRBJ1-5; cdr3_aa: CASSPYTSNQPQHF; cdr3_nt: TGTGCCAGCAGCCCCTACACTAGCAATCAGCCCCAGCATTTT
v_call: TRBV28; d_call: TRBD2; clone_size: .; j_call: TRBJ2-7; cdr3_aa: CASSLVSSGTREQYF; cdr3_nt: TGTGCCAGCAGTTTAGTGTCTAGCGGGACTCGGGAGCAGTACTTC
v_call: TRBV6-6; d_call: .; clone_size: .; j_call: TRBJ1-5; cdr3_aa: CASGQPQHF; cdr3_nt: TGTGCCAGCGGGCAGCCCCAGCATTTT
v_call: TRBV2; d_call: TRBD1; clone_size: .; j_call: TRBJ1-2; cdr3_aa: CASSVGTGASYGYTF; cdr3_nt: TGTGCCAGCAGTGTGGGGACAGGGGCTAGCTATGGCTACACCTTC
v_call: TRBV6-1; d_call: .; clone_size: .; j_call: TRBJ2-1; cdr3_aa: CASSLSIGDEQFF; cdr3_nt: TGTGCCAGCAGTCTTTCCATTGGCGATGAGCAGTTCTTC
v_call: TRBV4-1; d_call: TRBD2; clone_size: .; j_call: TRBJ2-1; cdr3_aa: CASSQPFFLAGGLHEQFF; cdr3_nt: TGCGCCAGCAGCCAACCCTTTTTCCTAGCGGGAGGGTTGCATGAGCAGTTCTTC
v_call: TRBV19; d_call: .; clone_size: few; j_call: TRBJ2-1; cdr3_aa: CASNPGTYNEQFF; cdr3_nt: TGTGCCAGTAACCCGGGAACCTACAATGAGCAGTTCTTC
v_call: TRBV2; d_call: .; clone_size: .; j_call: TRBJ1-3; cdr3_aa: CASSEVYSGNTIYF; cdr3_nt: TGTGCCAGCAGTGAGGTCTACTCTGGAAACACCATATATTTT
v_call: TRBV5-1; d_call: TRBD1; clone_size: .; j_call: TRBJ2-1; cdr3_aa: CASSLGGQVYNEQFF; cdr3_nt: TGCGCCAGCAGCTTGGGAGGACAGGTATACAATGAGCAGTTCTTC
v_call: TRBV10-3; d_call: TRBD2; clone_size: .; j_call: TRBJ2-1; cdr3_aa: CAIRRTSGNNEQFF; cdr3_nt: TGTGCCATCAGACGGACTAGCGGAAACAATGAGCAGTTCTTC
v_call: TRBV15; d_call: TRBD1; clone_size: .; j_call: TRBJ2-7; cdr3_aa: CATSRDLGAGGRDEQYF; cdr3_nt: TGTGCCACCAGCAGAGATCTCGGGGCAGGGGGCCGTGACGAGCAGTACTTC
v_call: TRBV7-2; d_call: .; clone_size: .; j_call: TRBJ2-1; cdr3_aa: CASSLEFGGSYNEQFF; cdr3_nt: TGTGCCAGCAGCTTAGAGTTCGGGGGCTCCTACAATGAGCAGTTCTTC
v_call: TRBV7-9; d_call: .; clone_size: .; j_call: TRBJ1-1; cdr3_aa: CASSLDALNTEAFF; cdr3_nt: TGTGCCAGCAGCTTAGATGCCTTGAACACTGAAGCTTTCTTT
v_call: TRBV6-1; d_call: .; clone_size: .; j_call: TRBJ2-7; cdr3_aa: CASSEYLYEQYF; cdr3_nt: TGTGCCAGCAGTGAATACCTGTACGAGCAGTACTTC
v_call: TRBV13; d_call: .; clone_size: .; j_call: TRBJ2-5; cdr3_aa: CASSSGSGETQYF; cdr3_nt: TGTGCCAGCAGTAGTGGTAGCGGAGAGACCCAGTACTTC